This T cell receptor (beta chain) stems from a study of blood T cell repertoires in COVID-19. Study as a whole: Acute-phase and convalescent COVID-19 samples originated in the United States, Italy and Spain.

This CDR3 spans 15 amino acids. The germline V gene encodes CDR1 WNHNN and CDR2 SYGVQD (reference sequence). The V and J ends lost 3 bases and 1 base, in that order; junction bases with no gene match: 4. Original handling: Nucleated cell number was recorded as an estimate derived from reference gene primer amplification. The protocol was immunoSEQ multiplex PCR, while the TCRdb copy is restricted to in-frame clones and leaves out a portion. V and J calls and clone size are given by that table; D and trimming were obtained from the DNA. The sample gives roughly 90,000 clones, 80% of which show up once; 15% to 20% is in the top ten.

The sample comprised peripheral blood. This TCR came from a human donor in a cohort sampled during active COVID-19. The rearrangement uses TRBV10-1 and TRBJ1-1, with 8 bases fitting TRBD1. The CDR3 nucleotides are TGCGCCAGCAGTGACCCTGGGACAGGGAACACTGAAGCTTTCTTT. Translated, it gives CASSDPGTGNTEAFF.